This T cell receptor (beta chain) is from a study of blood T cell repertoires in COVID-19. In the source study's methods: Reference gene primer amplification gave estimated nucleated cell counts. Produced via immunoSEQ multiplex PCR; TCRdb's table is partial and in-frame only. The D gene and trimming were derived from the DNA, and the V and J assignments and clone size from that table. The data show 88,000 or so clones, around four fifths seen once. V lost 0 bases, J lost 4 bases, and 10 bases lay in between. This CDR3 contains 15 residues. The germline CDR1 and CDR2 sequences are LGHDT and YNNKEL (reference sequence).

The sample was peripheral blood. This chain links TRBV3-1 (or the pseudogene TRBV3-2) with TRBJ2-1; possible D gene TRBD1, 6 bases. The clonotype originates from a human donor in a cohort sampled during active COVID-19. The CDR3 sequence: CASSQDGDRYNEQFF. The CDR3 DNA is TGTGCCAGCAGCCAAGATGGAGACAGGTACAATGAGCAGTTCTTC.